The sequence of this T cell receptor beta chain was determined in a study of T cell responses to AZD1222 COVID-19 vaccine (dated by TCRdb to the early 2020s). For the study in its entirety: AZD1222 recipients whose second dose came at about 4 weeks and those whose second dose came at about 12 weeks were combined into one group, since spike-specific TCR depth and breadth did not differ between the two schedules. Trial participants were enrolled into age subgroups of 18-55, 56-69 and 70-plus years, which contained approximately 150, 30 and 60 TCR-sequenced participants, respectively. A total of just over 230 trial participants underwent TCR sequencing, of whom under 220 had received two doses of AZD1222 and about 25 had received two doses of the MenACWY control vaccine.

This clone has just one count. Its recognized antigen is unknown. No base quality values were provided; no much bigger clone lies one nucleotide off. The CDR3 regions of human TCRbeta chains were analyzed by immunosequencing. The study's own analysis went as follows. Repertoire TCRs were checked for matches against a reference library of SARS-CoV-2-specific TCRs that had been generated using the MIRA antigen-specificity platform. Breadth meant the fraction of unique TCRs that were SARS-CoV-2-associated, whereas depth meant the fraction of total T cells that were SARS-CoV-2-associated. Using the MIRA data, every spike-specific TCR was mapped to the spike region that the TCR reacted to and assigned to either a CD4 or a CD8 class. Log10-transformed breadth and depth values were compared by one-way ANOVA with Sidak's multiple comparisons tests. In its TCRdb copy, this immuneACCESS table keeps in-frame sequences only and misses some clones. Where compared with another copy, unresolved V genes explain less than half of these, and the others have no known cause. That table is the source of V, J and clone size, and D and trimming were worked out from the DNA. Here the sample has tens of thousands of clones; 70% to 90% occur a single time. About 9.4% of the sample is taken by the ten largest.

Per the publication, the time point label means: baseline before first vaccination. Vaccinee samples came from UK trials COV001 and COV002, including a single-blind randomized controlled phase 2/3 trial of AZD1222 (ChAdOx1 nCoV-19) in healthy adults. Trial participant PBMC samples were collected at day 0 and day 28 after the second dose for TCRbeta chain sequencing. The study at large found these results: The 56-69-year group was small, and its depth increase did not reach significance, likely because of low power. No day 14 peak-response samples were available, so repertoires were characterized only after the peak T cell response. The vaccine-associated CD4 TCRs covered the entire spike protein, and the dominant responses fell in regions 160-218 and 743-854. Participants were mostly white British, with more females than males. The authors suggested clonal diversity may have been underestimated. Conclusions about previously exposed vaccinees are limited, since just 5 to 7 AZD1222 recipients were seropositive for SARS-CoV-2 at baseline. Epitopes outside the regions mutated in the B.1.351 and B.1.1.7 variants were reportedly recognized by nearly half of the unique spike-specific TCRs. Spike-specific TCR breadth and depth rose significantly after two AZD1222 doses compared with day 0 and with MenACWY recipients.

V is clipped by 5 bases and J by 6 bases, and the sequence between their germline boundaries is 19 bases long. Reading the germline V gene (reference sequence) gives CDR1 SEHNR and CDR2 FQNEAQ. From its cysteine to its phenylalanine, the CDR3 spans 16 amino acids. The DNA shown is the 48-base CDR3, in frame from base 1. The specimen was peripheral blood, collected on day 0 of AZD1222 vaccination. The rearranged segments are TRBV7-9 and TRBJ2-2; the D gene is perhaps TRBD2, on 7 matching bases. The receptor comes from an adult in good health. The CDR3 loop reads CASSLSGGGAAGELFF. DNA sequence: TGTGCCAGCAGCCTATCCGGAGGGGGGGCCGCCGGGGAGCTGTTTTTT.